These 27 T cell receptor beta chains were sequenced from one sample in a study of CD8 T cells in ankylosing spondylitis. Points from the study as a whole: One TCR beta motif, made up of roughly 8 highly homologous variants, appeared characteristic of ankylosing spondylitis blood.

These TCRs' antigens remain unknown. TCRdb analysed the 5' RACE reads with MiXCR anew, one entry per CDR3 protein. Here the sample spans 220,000 or so distinct CDR3 sequences, roughly 18% being singletons. The material sequenced was blood, either unsorted or a sorted T cell fraction (not recorded which). The receptors come from a male donor with ankylosing spondylitis.

The V and J genes are TRBV2 and TRBJ2-5, with D possibly called TRBD1 or TRBD2 (5 bases each). V lost 4 bases and J lost 4, with 16 bases in between. The CDR3 has 15 amino acids. Looked up from germline, CDR1 is SNHLY and CDR2 is FYNNEI. The CDR3 sequence is CASSAGTTGGETQYF. CDR3 DNA: TGTGCCAGCAGTGCCGGGACCACGGGTGGAGAGACCCAGTACTTC. Filled out from reference TRBV2 and TRBJ2-5, the complete variable domain reads EPEVTQTPSHQVTQMGQEVILRCVPISNHLYFYWYRQILGQKVEFLVSFYNNEISEKSEIFDDQFSVERPDGSNFTLKIRSTKLEDSAMYFCASSAGTTGGETQYFGPGTRLLVL.

The chain carries TRBV6-6 and TRBJ2-3; D perhaps matches TRBD2 (6 bases). The ends were cut back, 5 bases at V and 13 bases at J, with 16 bases in the middle. Germline V gene data show CDR1 as MNHNY and CDR2 as SVGAGI (reference sequence). CDR3 length: 12 residues. The CDR3 DNA reads as TGTGCCAGCAGTGACTGGACCAGGGAGGAGTATTTT. Encoded protein: CASSDWTREEYF.

There are a few counts of this clonotype. The chain couples TRBV12-3 or TRBV12-4 to TRBJ2-5, with TRBD1 as a possible D gene (6 bases). V dropped 6 bases and J dropped 6 bases, with 14 bases sitting between them. The CDR3 spans 13 residues. The CDR3 bases are TGTGCCAGCAGCTCCGGGACAAAACAGACCCAGTACTTC. Protein: CASSSGTKQTQYF.

This clonotype was detected only a few times. The chain is built from TRBV6-2 or TRBV6-3 and TRBJ2-3, with 7 bases aligning to TRBD2. Germline assignment: CDR1 MNHEY and CDR2 SVGEGT. With V trimmed by 4 bases and J by 0 bases, 1 base remained unmatched. The CDR3 totals 14 residues. Here the CDR3 reads CASSWGGSTDTQYF. The CDR3 nucleotides read TGTGCCAGCAGTTGGGGGGGGAGCACAGATACGCAGTATTTT.

This clonotype occurred many times. The chain carries TRBV7-9 and TRBJ1-1; 8 bases are a match to TRBD1. The V segment lost 0 bases and the J segment 3 bases; nucleotides outside the gene matches: 3. Germline V gene lookup returns CDR1 SEHNR and CDR2 FQNEAQ (reference sequence). The CDR3 is 15 residues long. CDR3 bases: TGTGCCAGCAGCTTAGCTCAGGGGGCCGACACTGAAGCTTTCTTT. It encodes CASSLAQGADTEAFF. Full variable domain (missing parts from reference TRBV7-9 and TRBJ1-1): DTGVSQNPRHKITKRGQNVTFRCDPISEHNRLYWYRQTLGQGPEFLTYFQNEAQLEKSRLLSDRFSAERPKGSFSTLEIQRTEQGDSAMYLCASSLAQGADTEAFFGQGTRLTVV.

Comments on this clonotype: Mismatch with germline at one junction end may stem from a read error. The V gene is TRBV7-7, the J gene TRBJ2-5; 11 bases align to TRBD2. This CDR3 contains 16 residues. CDR1 and CDR2 (germline): SSHAT, FNYEAQ (reference sequence). The CDR3 nucleotides are TGTGCTAGCAGCTCCCTAGCGGGGGGCTCACAAGAGACCCAGTACTTC. Protein product: CASSSLAGGSQETQYF.

The rearrangement uses TRBV29-1 and TRBJ1-2, with TRBD1 identical over 7 bases. The CDR3 is 13 residues long. V lost 4 bases to trimming and J lost 4 bases; unmatched junction nucleotides: 6. The V gene's germline CDR1 is SQVTM and CDR2 ANQGSEA. CDR3: CSVVAGGAYGYTF. CDR3 coding DNA: TGCAGCGTTGTGGCAGGGGGGGCCTATGGCTACACCTTC.

The chain uses TRBV7-8 and TRBJ2-1; 8 nucleotides align to TRBD1. V shed 4 bases, J shed 5 bases, and the junction held 13 bases outside the gene matches. This CDR3 comprises 17 residues. Germline-derived CDR1 and CDR2 are SGHVS and FQNEAQ. CDR3 DNA sequence: TGTGCCAGCAGCTCCAATAACAGGGGGGCATTCGACAATGAGCAGTTCTTC. Amino acid sequence: CASSSNNRGAFDNEQFF. Full variable domain (rest looked up from reference TRBV7-8 and TRBJ2-1): GAGVSQSPRYKVAKRGQDVALRCDPISGHVSLFWYQQALGQGPEFLTYFQNEAQLDKSGLPSDRFFAERPEGSVSTLKIQRTQQEDSAVYLCASSSNNRGAFDNEQFFGPGTRLTVL.

This clonotype turned up a few times. CDR3 coding DNA: TGTGCCATCAGTGAACCGGACAGGGAAGCTTTCTTT. Translation gives CAISEPDREAFF. The chain combines TRBV10-3 with TRBJ1-1; TRBD1 aligns across 7 bases. CDR1 is ENHRY, CDR2 SYGVKD, per germline. The ends lost 3 bases at V and 8 bases at J; junction bases unmatched: 3. This CDR3 is 12 amino acids long.

The chain has TRBV27 and TRBJ1-2; D gene uncertain. Germline assignment: CDR1 MNHEY and CDR2 SMNVEV (reference sequence). Trimming left V 4 bases short and J 0 bases short, with 9 bases between. This CDR3 is built from 14 residues. The CDR3 DNA follows: TGTGCCAGCAGTTCCCTCCCCGCTAACTATGGCTACACCTTC. This codes for CASSSLPANYGYTF.

V usage is TRBV7-9 and J usage is TRBJ2-5; 13 bases are a match to TRBD2. The V gene's germline CDR1 is SEHNR and CDR2 FQNEAQ (reference sequence). The J segment lost 5 bases and the V segment lost 6 bases, leaving 6 bases of the junction unmatched. The CDR3 sequence is 15 residues long. CDR3 coding DNA: TGTGCCAGCAGACGGACTAGCGGGGGATGGGAGACCCAGTACTTC. Amino acids: CASRRTSGGWETQYF.

This clonotype was counted ten times or more. The CDR3 sequence: CASSLGHWELFF. For the CDR3, the DNA is TGTGCCAGCAGTTTAGGTCACTGGGAGCTGTTTTTT. The chain combines TRBV12-3 or TRBV12-4 with TRBJ2-2; D gene ambiguous. The length of the CDR3 is 12 residues. Trimming stripped 1 base from V and 9 bases from J, with 6 bases between.

The rearrangement links TRBV12-3 or TRBV12-4 to TRBJ1-2; D might be TRBD1 (6 bases). The CDR3 has 15 residues. The V end was cut by 0 bases, the J end by 4 bases, with 12 bases between. The CDR3 spells CASSLAATGIYGYTF. CDR3 DNA sequence: TGTGCCAGCAGTTTAGCCGCGACAGGTATCTATGGCTACACCTTC.

In this sample, this clonotype turned up a few times. The chain employs TRBV9 and TRBJ2-1; D tentatively fits TRBD1 or TRBD2 (5 bases each). The CDR3 consists of 16 residues. Trimming took 2 bases from V and 6 from J, leaving 18 bases between them. From germline, CDR1 is SGDLS and CDR2 YYNGEE. CDR3 region: CASSVPGTSPINEQFF. The CDR3 DNA sequence: TGTGCCAGCAGCGTCCCCGGGACGAGCCCAATCAATGAGCAGTTCTTC.

CDR3 in amino acids: CASSPWANPLQGDRIDEQYF. The CDR3 nucleotides are TGTGCCAGCAGCCCATGGGCCAACCCACTTCAGGGGGACAGGATTGACGAGCAGTACTTC. The chain uses TRBV28 and TRBJ2-7; 8 bases are a match to TRBD1. Germline V gene sequence: CDR1 MDHEN, CDR2 SYDVKM. This CDR3 contains 20 residues. Trimming cost V 6 bases and J 5 bases; bases outside gene matches: 27.

This sequence joins TRBV11-2 and TRBJ1-3, with D hard to call. V was shortened by 3 bases and J by 0 bases, with 6 bases between the two germline ends. The CDR3 extends over 14 amino acids. Per the germline V gene, CDR1 is SGHAT and CDR2 is FQNNGV. CDR3 bases: TGTGCCAGCAGCTTTGAGGCCTCTGGAAACACCATATATTTT. Translated: CASSFEASGNTIYF.

This clonotype was observed a few times. The V call is TRBV9, the J call TRBJ2-7; D is undetermined. The CDR3 is 15 amino acids. In germline, CDR1 is SGDLS, CDR2 YYNGEE. Trimming cost V 0 bases and J 0 bases, with 10 bases left between them. The CDR3 nucleotides read TGTGCCAGCAGCGTAGTCCCTAGTAACTCCTACGAGCAGTACTTC. It translates to CASSVVPSNSYEQYF.

This clonotype was seen more than once but under ten times. The rearrangement joins TRBV7-8 to TRBJ2-1; the D gene could be TRBD1 or TRBD2 (5 bases each). The CDR3 totals 19 residues. The V gene lost 3 bases and the J gene lost 0 bases, with 21 bases spanning the gap. Germline CDR1 SGHVS, CDR2 FQNEAQ. This CDR3 reads CASSFPGVGTVSSYNEQFF. The CDR3 DNA reads as TGTGCCAGCAGCTTCCCCGGGGTTGGGACGGTGAGCTCCTACAATGAGCAGTTCTTC.

Remarks on this clonotype: This may come from a read error, since a much larger clone is one base off. The rearrangement joins TRBV20-1 to TRBJ1-6; 10 nucleotides align to TRBD1. CDR3 length: 16 amino acids. Germline-derived CDR1 and CDR2 are DFQATT and SNEGSKA (reference sequence). As DNA, the CDR3 is TGCTGTGCTAGAGATCCCGGGACAGGGGACGGTTCACCCCTCCACTTT. Translating gives CCARDPGTGDGSPLHF.

The CDR3 loop is CASSSIRALHPSGANVLTF. The CDR3, as DNA: TGTGCCAGCAGCTCGATCAGGGCCCTGCACCCCTCTGGGGCCAACGTCCTGACTTTC. The chain carries TRBV11-2 and TRBJ2-6; tentative D call: TRBD1 (5 bases). The CDR3 is 19 amino acids. Looked up from germline, CDR1 is SGHAT and CDR2 is FQNNGV. V dropped 4 bases and J dropped 0 bases, with 19 bases sitting between them.

The chain recombines TRBV5-1 with TRBJ2-7; the match to TRBD2 covers 8 bases. The trim removed 7 bases at V and 7 bases at J, leaving 7 bases unmatched. Per germline, CDR1 SGHRS and CDR2 YFSETQ. CDR3 length equals 12 residues. The CDR3 region has the DNA TGCGCCAGCGTAGGACTAGCTGATGAGCAGTACTTC. It encodes CASVGLADEQYF.

This clonotype has just a few counts. The CDR3 loop is CASSLVGAGEAPTIYF. The CDR3 bases are TGTGCCAGCAGCTTAGTCGGGGCAGGGGAGGCACCCACCATATATTTT. The chain links TRBV7-9 to TRBJ1-3; D possibly corresponds to TRBD1 (6 bases). CDR1 SEHNR and CDR2 FQNEAQ come from the germline V gene (reference sequence). CDR3 size: 16 residues. V lost 1 base, J lost 9 bases, and 19 bases lay in between.

This clonotype has a handful of counts. J is TRBJ2-5 and V is TRBV20-1, with 12 nucleotides matching TRBD1. The V gene's germline CDR1 is DFQATT and CDR2 SNEGSKA (reference sequence). CDR3 length equals 14 residues. The V gene end was trimmed by 0 bases and the J gene end by 11 bases; junction bases not matched to a gene: 7. The CDR3 loop reads CSARDLGQGAGQYF. CDR3 DNA sequence: TGCAGTGCTAGAGATTTGGGACAGGGGGCCGGTCAGTACTTC.

The rearrangement joins TRBV9 to TRBJ2-2, with D perhaps being TRBD1 or TRBD2 (5 bases each). The CDR3 contains 14 residues. CDR1 SGDLS and CDR2 YYNGEE come from the germline V gene. V shed 0 bases and J shed 7 bases, with 10 bases lying between them. The DNA of the CDR3 is TGTGCCAGCAGCGTAGGAGGGGTGGTCGGGGAGCTGTTTTTT. Its translation: CASSVGGVVGELFF.

This clonotype came up a few times. V and J are TRBV4-2 and TRBJ2-1; D perhaps matches TRBD1 (5 bases). CDR3 length: 13 residues. The V end lost 0 bases, the J end lost 10 bases, and 10 bases lay between the germline ends. Germline assignment: CDR1 LGHNA and CDR2 YNFKEQ. This CDR3 reads CASSQEGVEEQFF. The CDR3, as DNA: TGTGCCAGCAGCCAAGAAGGGGTCGAGGAGCAGTTCTTC.

V and J are TRBV20-1 and TRBJ2-1; 9 bases agree with TRBD2. Germline V lookup: CDR1 DFQATT, CDR2 SNEGSKA (reference sequence). The CDR3 spans 17 residues. The J segment lost 3 bases and the V segment lost 0 bases, leaving 9 bases of the junction unmatched. The CDR3 loop is CSARDPLGTSFYNEQFF. In DNA, the CDR3 is TGCAGTGCTAGAGACCCTCTCGGGACTAGCTTCTACAATGAGCAGTTCTTC.

V usage is TRBV20-1 and J usage is TRBJ2-1; 7 bases fit TRBD1. The V and J ends lost 8 bases and 9 bases, in that order; junction bases with no gene match: 16. Germline CDR1 DFQATT, CDR2 SNEGSKA (reference sequence). The length of the CDR3 is 14 residues. CDR3 in amino acids: CSTKGTEEAAEQFF. The DNA of the CDR3 is TGCAGTACTAAAGGGACAGAGGAAGCGGCTGAGCAGTTCTTC.